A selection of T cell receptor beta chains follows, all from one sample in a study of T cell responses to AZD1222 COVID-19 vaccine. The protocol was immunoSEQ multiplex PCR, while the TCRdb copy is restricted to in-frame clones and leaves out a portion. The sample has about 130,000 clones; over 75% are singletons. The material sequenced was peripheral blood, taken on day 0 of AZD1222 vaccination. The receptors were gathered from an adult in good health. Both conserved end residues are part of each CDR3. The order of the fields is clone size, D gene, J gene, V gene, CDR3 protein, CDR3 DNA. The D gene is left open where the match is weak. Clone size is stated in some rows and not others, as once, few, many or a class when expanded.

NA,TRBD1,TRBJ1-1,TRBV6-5,CASTPDRAGGEAFF,TGTGCCAGCACTCCGGACAGGGCTGGGGGTGAAGCTTTCTTT
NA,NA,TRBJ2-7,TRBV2,CATQDWHSYEQYF,TGTGCCACCCAGGACTGGCACTCCTACGAGCAGTACTTC
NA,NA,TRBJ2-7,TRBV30,CAWSSHEQYF,TGTGCCTGGAGTAGCCACGAGCAGTACTTC
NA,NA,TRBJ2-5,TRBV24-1,CATSDLNAWYQETQYF,TGTGCCACCAGTGATTTGAACGCCTGGTACCAAGAGACCCAGTACTTC
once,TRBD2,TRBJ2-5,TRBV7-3,CASSLSSIGGGQETQYF,TGTGCCAGCAGCTTATCATCCATCGGGGGAGGGCAAGAGACCCAGTACTTC
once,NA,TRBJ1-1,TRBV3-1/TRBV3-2,CASSETREGTEAFF,TGTGCCAGCAGCGAAACCCGTGAGGGCACTGAAGCTTTCTTT
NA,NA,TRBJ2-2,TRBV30,CAWSSPGTGELFF,TGTGCCTGGAGTTCGCCGGGCACCGGGGAGCTGTTTTTT
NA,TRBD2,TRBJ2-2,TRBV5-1,CASSLARGGDTGELFF,TGCGCCAGCAGCTTGGCGCGGGGGGGCGACACCGGGGAGCTGTTTTTT
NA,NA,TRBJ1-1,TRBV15,CATSRAGRNTEAFF,TGTGCCACCAGCAGAGCAGGGCGGAACACTGAAGCTTTCTTT
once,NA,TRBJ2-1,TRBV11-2,CASSPAGAGRYNEQFF,TGTGCCAGCAGCCCAGCCGGGGCGGGACGGTACAATGAGCAGTTCTTC
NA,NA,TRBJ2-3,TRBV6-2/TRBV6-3,CASSYSASQPTQYF,TGTGCCAGCAGTTACTCAGCTAGCCAGCCTACGCAGTATTTT
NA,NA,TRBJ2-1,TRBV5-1,CASSRSPTSNEQFF,TGCGCCAGCAGCAGGAGCCCTACGAGCAATGAGCAGTTCTTC
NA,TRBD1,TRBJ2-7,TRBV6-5,CASSRQGWEQYF,TGTGCCAGCAGTAGACAGGGTTGGGAGCAGTACTTC
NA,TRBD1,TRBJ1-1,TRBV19,CASRQGAHTEAFF,TGTGCCAGTCGACAGGGGGCCCACACTGAAGCTTTCTTT
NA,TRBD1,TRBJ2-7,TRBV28,CASSPTGTGVHEQYF,TGTGCCAGCAGTCCTACCGGGACAGGGGTCCACGAGCAGTACTTC
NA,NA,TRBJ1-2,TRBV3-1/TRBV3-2,CASSQVLSGHIYGYTF,TGTGCCAGCAGCCAAGTCCTTTCAGGACATATCTATGGCTACACCTTC
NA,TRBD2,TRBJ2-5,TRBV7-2,CASSPPQTSGRGGTQYF,TGTGCCAGCAGCCCCCCCCAGACTAGCGGGAGAGGCGGGACCCAGTACTTC
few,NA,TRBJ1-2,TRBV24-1,CATSGTAPNYGYTF,TGTGCCACCAGTGGGACAGCTCCTAACTATGGCTACACCTTC
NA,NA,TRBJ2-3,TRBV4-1,CASSRRDIAWGLSSTDTQYF,TGCGCCAGCAGTCGCCGGGACATCGCCTGGGGACTGTCTAGCACAGATACGCAGTATTTT
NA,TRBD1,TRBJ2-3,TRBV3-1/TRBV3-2,CASSLGQTTDTQYF,TGTGCCAGCAGCCTGGGACAGACTACAGATACGCAGTATTTT
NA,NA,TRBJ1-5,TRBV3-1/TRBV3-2,CASSMSIGTNQPQHF,TGTGCCAGCAGCATGTCAATCGGAACTAATCAGCCCCAGCATTTT
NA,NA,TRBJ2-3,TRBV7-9,CASSKSGIPTDTQYF,TGTGCCAGCAGTAAATCAGGGATCCCCACAGATACGCAGTATTTT
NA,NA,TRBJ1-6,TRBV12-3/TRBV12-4,CASSWAGNSPLHF,TGTGCCAGCAGTTGGGCGGGCAATTCACCCCTCCACTTT
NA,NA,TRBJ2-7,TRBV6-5,CASNRPPQLEQYF,TGTGCCAGCAACCGCCCCCCCCAGCTCGAGCAGTACTTC
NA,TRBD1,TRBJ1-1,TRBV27,CASSFLQGGTEAFF,TGTGCCAGCAGTTTCCTCCAGGGGGGCACTGAAGCTTTCTTT
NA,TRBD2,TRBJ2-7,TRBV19,CATTLAGANEQYF,TGTGCCACTACCCTAGCGGGAGCCAACGAGCAGTACTTC
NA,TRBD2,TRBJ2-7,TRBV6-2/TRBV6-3,CASSYDGRPLEQYF,TGTGCCAGCAGTTACGACGGGAGGCCGCTGGAGCAGTACTTC
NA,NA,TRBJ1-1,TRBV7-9,CASSEGNTEAFF,TGTGCCAGCAGCGAGGGTAACACTGAAGCTTTCTTT
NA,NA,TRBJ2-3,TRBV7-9,CASRRELDTQYF,TGTGCCAGCAGGAGGGAGCTAGATACGCAGTATTTT
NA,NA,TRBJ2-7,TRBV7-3,CASSLGPSSYEQYF,TGTGCCAGCAGCTTAGGTCCTAGCTCCTACGAGCAGTACTTC
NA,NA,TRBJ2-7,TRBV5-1,CASSLAGGSSSYEQYF,TGCGCCAGCAGCTTGGCTGGGGGATCCAGCTCCTACGAGCAGTACTTC
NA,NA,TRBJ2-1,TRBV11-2,CASSGLYNEQFF,TGTGCCAGCAGTGGCCTTTACAATGAGCAGTTCTTC
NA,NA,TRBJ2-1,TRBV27,CASSLKGSSYNEQFF,TGTGCCAGCAGTTTAAAGGGAAGCTCCTACAATGAGCAGTTCTTC
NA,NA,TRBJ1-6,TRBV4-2,CASSQDLAAYNSPLHF,TGTGCCAGCAGCCAAGATTTGGCAGCCTATAATTCACCCCTCCACTTT
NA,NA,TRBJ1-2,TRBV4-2,CASSQGSSSGYTF,TGTGCCAGCAGCCAAGGTTCGAGTTCTGGCTACACCTTC
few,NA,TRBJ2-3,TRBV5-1,CASSSGVYTQYF,TGCGCCAGCAGCTCTGGGGTTTATACGCAGTATTTT
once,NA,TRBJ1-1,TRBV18,CASSPTQDTEAFF,TGTGCCAGCTCACCTACACAGGACACTGAAGCTTTCTTT
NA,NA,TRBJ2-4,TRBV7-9,CASSLWPQNIQYF,TGTGCCAGCAGCTTATGGCCGCAAAACATTCAGTACTTC
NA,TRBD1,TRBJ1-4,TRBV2,CASSLKGQGWEKLFF,TGTGCCAGCAGTCTCAAGGGACAGGGTTGGGAAAAACTGTTTTTT
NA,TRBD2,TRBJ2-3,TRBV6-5,CASSAGTSGTQYF,TGTGCCAGCAGCGCCGGGACTAGCGGTACGCAGTATTTT
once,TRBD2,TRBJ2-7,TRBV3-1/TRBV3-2,CASRQTSGGYEQYF,TGTGCCAGCAGGCAAACTAGCGGGGGGTACGAGCAGTACTTC
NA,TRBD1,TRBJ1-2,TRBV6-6,CASRDLTGGAGGYTF,TGTGCCAGCAGGGACCTCACAGGGGGCGCGGGCGGCTACACCTTC
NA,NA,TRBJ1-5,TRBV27,CASSSGQGDQPQHF,NA
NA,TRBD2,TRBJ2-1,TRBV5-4,CASSTSGLVNHNEQFF,TGTGCCAGCAGTACCTCGGGACTAGTTAACCACAATGAGCAGTTCTTC
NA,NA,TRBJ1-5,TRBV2,CASSDRGSNQPQHF,TGTGCCAGCAGTGACCGGGGCAGCAATCAGCCCCAGCATTTT